Presented here are 16 T cell receptor beta chains from one specimen sequenced in a study of T cells after yellow fever vaccination (dated by TCRdb to between 2017 and 2020). This sample's treatment or condition label indicates: live attenuated yellow fever vaccine strain. Libraries were prepared through 5' RACE. Reads for this sample came from an Illumina HiSeq 2500. Clones were called with MiXCR by TCRdb after fastp trimmed the public reads at Q25, and only in-frame beta chains were retained. Rows are combined by CDR3 protein, so each entry shows the most common genes and DNA. The sample yields hundreds of thousands of distinct CDR3 sequences; about 14% were counted once. The ten biggest clones cover over 12% of the sample. This specimen consisted of PBMCs, obtained on the day of the yellow fever booster vaccination. These receptors were obtained from a man aged 25-45 years who received the YFV17D yellow fever vaccine.

The chain has TRBV16 and TRBJ1-1, with D maybe TRBD1 (6 bases). The V gene lost 4 bases and the J gene lost 6 bases, with 18 bases spanning the gap. The CDR3 has 15 residues. Germline loops: CDR1 KGHSY, CDR2 FQNENV. The CDR3 bases are TGTGCCAGCAGCCTCATCGGGCAGGGGCAGGCTGAAGCTTTCTTT. Amino acids: CASSLIGQGQAEAFF.

The chain's CDR3 is CASSTSREQYF. In DNA, the CDR3 is TGTGCCAGCAGCACATCGAGGGAGCAGTACTTC. The chain uses TRBV5-5 and TRBJ2-7; no reliable D call. CDR1 is SGHKS and CDR2 is YYEKEE in the germline V gene (reference sequence). V was pared by 4 bases and J by 7 bases, with 9 bases between. The CDR3 runs 11 residues.

The chain uses TRBV2 and TRBJ2-3; no clear D. The germline gives CDR1 SNHLY, CDR2 FYNNEI. The CDR3 loop spans 11 amino acids. Trimming shortened V by 3 bases and J by 7 bases, and 5 bases separated the two germline ends. CDR3 sequence: CASSEGYTQYF. The CDR3 region has the DNA TGTGCCAGCAGTGAGGGGTATACGCAGTATTTT.

This rearrangement joins TRBV20-1 to TRBJ2-3; D might be TRBD2 (5 bases). CDR1 and CDR2 (germline): DFQATT, SNEGSKA (reference sequence). V was pared by 5 bases and J by 1 base, with 10 bases between. The CDR3 length is 13 residues. This CDR3 reads CSAYQEGTDTQYF. In DNA form, the CDR3 reads TGCAGTGCTTACCAGGAGGGCACAGATACGCAGTATTTT.

This clonotype was recorded a few times. The rearrangement links TRBV28 to TRBJ2-7; 8 nucleotides match TRBD2. V was pared by 4 bases and J by 8 bases, with 13 bases of the junction left unmatched. The CDR3 length is 15 residues. Germline V gene lookup returns CDR1 MDHEN and CDR2 SYDVKM. In DNA form, the CDR3 reads TGTGCCAGCAGTTCGGGGGGGGCTGCAGGTTGGCAGCAGTACTTC. Translating it yields CASSSGGAAGWQQYF.

The rearrangement joins TRBV9 to TRBJ2-7; possibly TRBD2 for D (6 bases). Trimming pared 0 bases from V and 1 base from J, leaving 8 bases between. The germline gives CDR1 SGDLS, CDR2 YYNGEE. CDR3 length: 14 amino acids. The CDR3 DNA is TGTGCCAGCAGCGTAGGGGAGGAGTCCTACGAGCAGTACTTC. Its protein is CASSVGEESYEQYF.

Many counts were recorded for this clonotype. The chain recombines TRBV15 with TRBJ2-5; the D is unclear. With 4 bases removed from V and 2 bases from J, the gap between germline ends came to 5 bases. CDR1 and CDR2 (germline): LNHNV, YYDKDF (reference sequence). This CDR3 contains 12 residues. The CDR3 sequence is CATSTHQETQYF. For the CDR3, the DNA is TGTGCCACCAGCACGCATCAAGAGACCCAGTACTTC.

This chain links TRBV7-2 with TRBJ1-2, with D unresolved. The CDR3 covers 15 residues. Trimming removed 5 bases from V and 6 bases from J, with 19 bases in between. Germline CDR1 and CDR2: SGHTA and FQGNSA. The CDR3 spells CASSTPIAPADGYTF. For the CDR3, the DNA is TGTGCCAGCAGCACACCCATTGCCCCCGCAGATGGCTACACCTTC.

This chain links TRBV7-2 with TRBJ2-7; a possible D gene is TRBD1 (6 bases). The CDR3 contains 14 residues. Germline V gives CDR1 SGHTA, CDR2 FQGNSA. V was pared by 3 bases and J by 1 base, with 10 bases between. This CDR3 is CASSFMGASYEQYF. CDR3 sequence (DNA): TGTGCCAGCAGCTTTATGGGGGCGTCCTACGAGCAGTACTTC.

This clonotype was observed a handful of times. The chain has TRBV7-2 and TRBJ2-2; D possibly uses TRBD1 or TRBD2 (7 bases each). This CDR3 region has 16 residues. The V gene lost 6 bases and the J gene lost 4 bases, with 18 bases spanning the gap. Germline lookup yields CDR1 SGHTA and CDR2 FQGNSA. CDR3 DNA: TGTGCCAGCAGACCAGGGGGGGGGCTAGGCACCGGGGAGCTGTTTTTT. As protein: CASRPGGGLGTGELFF.

This clonotype occurred a few times. V usage is TRBV5-1 and J usage is TRBJ1-1; perhaps TRBD1 as D (5 bases). V dropped 4 bases and J dropped 4 bases, with 11 bases sitting between them. The CDR3 is made up of 13 amino acids. The V gene's germline CDR1 is SGHRS and CDR2 YFSETQ. The DNA for the CDR3 is TGCGCCAGCAGCCGGGGGGAGGGCACTGAAGCTTTCTTT. It yields the protein CASSRGEGTEAFF. The variable domain in full, with the rest retrieved from reference TRBV5-1 and TRBJ1-1, is KAGVTQTPRYLIKTRGQQVTLSCSPISGHRSVSWYQQTPGQGLQFLFEYFSETQRNKGNFPGRFSGRQFSNSRSEMNVSTLELGDSALYLCASSRGEGTEAFFGQGTRLTVV.

V gene TRBV18 combines with J gene TRBJ2-1; D perhaps matches TRBD2 (6 bases). This CDR3 region has 16 residues. Germline values: CDR1 KGHSH, CDR2 LQKENI. V shed 6 bases and J shed 7 bases, with 22 bases lying between them. CDR3 sequence (DNA): TGTGCCAGCTCCCCAATAGGTCGGGAGAGAACGAATGAGCAGTTCTTC. It codes for CASSPIGRERTNEQFF. Drawing the rest from reference TRBV18 and TRBJ2-1, the complete variable domain is NAGVMQNPRHLVRRRGQEARLRCSPMKGHSHVYWYRQLPEEGLKFMVYLQKENIIDESGMPKERFSAEFPKEGPSILRIQQVVRGDSAAYFCASSPIGRERTNEQFFGPGTRLTVL.

This clonotype appeared a few times. The chain recombines TRBV3-1 with TRBJ2-1; maybe TRBD2 (5 bases). Trimming removed 1 base from V and 9 bases from J, with 7 bases in between. Germline CDR1 reads LGHDT; CDR2 reads YNNKEL (reference sequence). The CDR3 is 12 residues long. CDR3 DNA: TGTGCCAGCAGCCAAGCGGACTTTGAGCAGTTCTTC. It translates to CASSQADFEQFF.

The CDR3 region is CASITTGEAFF. The CDR3 DNA reads as TGTGCCAGCATTACTACAGGGGAAGCTTTCTTT. V is TRBV6-6 and J is TRBJ1-1; D perhaps matches TRBD1 (6 bases). CDR1 and CDR2 from the germline V gene are MNHNY and SVGAGI (reference sequence). V lost 7 bases and J lost 8, with 11 bases in between. This CDR3 is built from 11 residues.

The rearrangement links TRBV4-1 to TRBJ2-1; 8 positions match TRBD2. Germline V gives CDR1 MGHRA, CDR2 YSYEKL. Losses at the gene ends were 3 bases for V and 10 bases for J; bases not matched to a gene: 14. This CDR3 is 16 amino acids long. The CDR3 bases are TGCGCCAGCAGCCAGGGGGGGGAGCGGGAGAAGGGAGAGCAGTTCTTC. Its translation is CASSQGGEREKGEQFF.

The chain links TRBV6-5 to TRBJ2-1; the D is unclear. The CDR3 runs to 15 residues. V lost 2 bases and J lost 0, with 8 bases in between. Germline assignment: CDR1 MNHEY and CDR2 SVGAGI. The CDR3 region is CASSYDSSSYNEQFF. The CDR3 region has the DNA TGTGCCAGCAGTTACGACTCGAGCTCCTACAATGAGCAGTTCTTC.